This T cell receptor (beta chain) was profiled in a study of cytomegalovirus exposure and HLA in healthy donors. With regard to this clone: Its matching antigen is unknown.

PCR was performed using 60 Vbeta and 13 Jbeta primers. Assay: immunoSEQ multiplex PCR; the TCRdb copy retains only in-frame clones and omits some. The sample includes tens of thousands of clones, about 78% of them seen just once. Trimming shortened V by 0 bases and J by 7 bases, and 16 bases separated the two germline ends. Per the germline V gene, CDR1 is LNHNV and CDR2 is YYDKDF (reference sequence). This CDR3 comprises 16 residues. Study-wide results and limits: Certain sequence variants were highly shared and formed a cluster, and this cluster was likely a sequencing artifact. The study put under 200 TCR beta chains on its list as cytomegalovirus-associated.

The sequencing sample was made of PBMCs. The clonotype was recovered from a male donor in good health and CMV-seropositive. The rearrangement joins TRBV15 to TRBJ1-5, with D unresolved. CDR3 in amino acids: CATSREVQKVLQPQHF. CDR3 nucleotide sequence: TGTGCCACCAGCAGAGAGGTACAGAAAGTTCTCCAGCCCCAGCATTTT.